A selection of T cell receptor beta chains follows, all from one sample in a study of blood T cell repertoires in COVID-19. The protocol was immunoSEQ multiplex PCR, while the TCRdb copy is restricted to in-frame clones and leaves out a portion. The sample yields some 200,000 clones, 88% seen once. Sequenced material: peripheral blood. The source is a man between 70 and 80 years old with acute or convalescent COVID-19. CDR3s include the opening cysteine and the closing phenylalanine or tryptophan. Fields, in order: D gene, J gene, V gene, clone size, CDR3 DNA, CDR3 protein. D genes are given only for firm matches. Size values are once, few and many counts, or a class for expanded clones, and some rows have none.

>-|TRBJ1-3|TRBV30|-
TGTGCCTGGAACTCTTTCTCTGGAAACACCATATATTTT
CAWNSFSGNTIYF
>TRBD1|TRBJ2-1|TRBV5-4|once
TGTGCCAGCAGTCGCCGGGACAGCATGGACAATGAGCAGTTCTTC
CASSRRDSMDNEQFF
>TRBD1|TRBJ2-7|TRBV18|-
TGTGCCAGCTCCCCGAACAGGGGGGACGAGCAGTACTTC
CASSPNRGDEQYF
>-|TRBJ1-6|TRBV6-5|few
TGTGCCAGCAGTTACTCGAGGGGGACACCCCTCCACTTT
CASSYSRGTPLHF
>TRBD2|TRBJ2-3|TRBV5-1|-
TGCGCCAGCAGCACCGGGACTAGCTCTAGCACAGATACGCAGTATTTT
CASSTGTSSSTDTQYF
>TRBD2|TRBJ2-1|TRBV5-1|-
TGCGCCAGCAGCTGGACTAGCGGCAATGAGCAGTTCTTC
CASSWTSGNEQFF
>-|TRBJ2-7|TRBV11-2|-
TGTGCCAGCAGCCCAGAAGGGGGACGCTACGAGCAGTACTTC
CASSPEGGRYEQYF
>TRBD1|TRBJ1-5|TRBV24-1|-
TGTGCCACCAGGCCCGGACAGGGGGACAATCAGCCCCAGCATTTT
CATRPGQGDNQPQHF
>TRBD1|TRBJ1-5|TRBV9|-
TGTGCCAGCACCAGGACAGGGATGAGCAATCAGCCCCAGCATTTT
CASTRTGMSNQPQHF
>-|TRBJ2-1|TRBV16|-
TGTGCCAGCAGCCCCGGGGTAGCTCAGAATGAGCAGTTCTTC
CASSPGVAQNEQFF
>-|TRBJ1-3|TRBV10-3|-
TGTGCCATCAGTGAGTCGCGAACGTCCTCTGGAAACACCATATATTTT
CAISESRTSSGNTIYF
>TRBD1|TRBJ1-2|TRBV11-2|-
TGTGCCAGCAGCCGAATGGGACAGGGTGTTGGAGGCTACACCTTC
CASSRMGQGVGGYTF
>-|TRBJ2-1|TRBV18|-
TGTGCCAGCTCACCAACCGAGGGCCGGAGCAATGAGCAGTTCTTC
CASSPTEGRSNEQFF
>-|TRBJ2-7|TRBV7-9|-
TGTGCCAGCAGCTCGGAGTTACTTCTTAGCTCCTACGAGCAGTACTTC
CASSSELLLSSYEQYF
>TRBD1|TRBJ1-5|TRBV28|-
TGTGCCAGCACCTGGGGTCAGGGGGGCGTTGGGTATAGCAATCAGCCCCAGCATTTT
CASTWGQGGVGYSNQPQHF
>TRBD1|TRBJ2-7|TRBV10-3|-
TGTGCCATCAGGGCAGGGGGAGTGGGCTCCTACGAGCAGTACTTC
CAIRAGGVGSYEQYF
>-|TRBJ2-1|TRBV12-3/TRBV12-4|-
TGTGCCAGCAGTTCCCGGGTCAATGAGCAGTTCTTC
CASSSRVNEQFF